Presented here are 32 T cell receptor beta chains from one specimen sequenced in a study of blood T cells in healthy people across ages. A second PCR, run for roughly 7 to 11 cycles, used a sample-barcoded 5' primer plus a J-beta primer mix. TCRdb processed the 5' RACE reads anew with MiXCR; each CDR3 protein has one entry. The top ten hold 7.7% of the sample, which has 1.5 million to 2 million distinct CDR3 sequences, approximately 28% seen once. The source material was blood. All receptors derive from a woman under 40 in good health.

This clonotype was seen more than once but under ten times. For the CDR3, the DNA is TGTGCCAGCAGTTACTCCGTAGGGAACTATGGCTACACCTTC. Translating it yields CASSYSVGNYGYTF. The chain carries TRBV6-6 and TRBJ1-2; D remains ambiguous. Germline values: CDR1 MNHNY, CDR2 SVGAGI (reference sequence). The CDR3 is 14 residues long. Trimming took off 0 bases at V and 2 bases at J, with 7 bases between the two ends.

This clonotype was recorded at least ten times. CDR3 in amino acids: CASSYSSSPSGANVLTF. CDR3 bases: TGTGCCAGCAGTTACTCGAGCAGTCCGTCTGGGGCCAACGTCCTGACTTTC. The V gene is TRBV6-5, the J gene TRBJ2-6; no definite D call. The V and J ends lost 0 bases and 1 base respectively, with 10 bases between them. Per germline, CDR1 MNHEY and CDR2 SVGAGI. This CDR3 spans 17 amino acids.

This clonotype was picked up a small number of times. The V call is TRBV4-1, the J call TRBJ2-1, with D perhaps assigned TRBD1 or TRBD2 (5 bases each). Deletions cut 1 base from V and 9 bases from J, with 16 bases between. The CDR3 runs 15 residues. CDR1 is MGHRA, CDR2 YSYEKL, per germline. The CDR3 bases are TGCGCCAGCAGCCAAGGGTTTCGGGGACCGGGTGAGCAGTTCTTC. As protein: CASSQGFRGPGEQFF.

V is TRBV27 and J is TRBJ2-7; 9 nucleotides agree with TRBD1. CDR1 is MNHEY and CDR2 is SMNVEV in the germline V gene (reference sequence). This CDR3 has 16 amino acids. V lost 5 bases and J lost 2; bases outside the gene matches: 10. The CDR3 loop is CASSPIIQGAPYEQYF. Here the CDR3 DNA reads TGTGCCAGCAGTCCTATTATACAGGGGGCCCCCTACGAGCAGTACTTC.

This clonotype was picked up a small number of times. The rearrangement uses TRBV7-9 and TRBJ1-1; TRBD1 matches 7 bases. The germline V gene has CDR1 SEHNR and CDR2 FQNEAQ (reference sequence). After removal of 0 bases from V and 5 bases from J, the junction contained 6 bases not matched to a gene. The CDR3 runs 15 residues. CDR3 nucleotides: TGTGCCAGCAGCTTAGCGTGGAGACAGGGAACTGAAGCTTTCTTT. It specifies CASSLAWRQGTEAFF.

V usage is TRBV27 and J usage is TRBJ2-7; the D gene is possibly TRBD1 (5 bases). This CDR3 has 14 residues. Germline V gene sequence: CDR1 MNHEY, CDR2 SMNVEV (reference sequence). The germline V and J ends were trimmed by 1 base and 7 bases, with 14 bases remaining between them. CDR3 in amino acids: CASSLLDNWHEQYF. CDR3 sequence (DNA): TGTGCCAGCAGTTTATTGGACAATTGGCATGAGCAGTACTTC.

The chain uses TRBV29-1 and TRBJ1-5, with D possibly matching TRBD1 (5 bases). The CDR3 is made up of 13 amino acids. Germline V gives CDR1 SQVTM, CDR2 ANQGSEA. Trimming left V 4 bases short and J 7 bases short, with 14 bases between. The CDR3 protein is CSVVTGTGQPQHF. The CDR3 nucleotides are TGCAGCGTTGTGACCGGGACCGGGCAGCCCCAGCATTTT.

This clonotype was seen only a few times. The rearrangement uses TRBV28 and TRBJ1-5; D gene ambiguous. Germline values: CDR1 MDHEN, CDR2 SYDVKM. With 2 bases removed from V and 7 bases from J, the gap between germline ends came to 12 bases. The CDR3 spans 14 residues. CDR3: CASSLKGTRQPQHF. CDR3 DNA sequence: TGTGCCAGCAGTTTAAAGGGAACGAGGCAGCCCCAGCATTTT.

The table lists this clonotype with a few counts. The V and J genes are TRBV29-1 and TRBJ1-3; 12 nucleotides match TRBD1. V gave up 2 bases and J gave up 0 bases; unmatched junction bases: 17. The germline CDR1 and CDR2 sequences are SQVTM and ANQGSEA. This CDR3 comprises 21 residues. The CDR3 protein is CSVELRLPGQGAPGSGNTIYF. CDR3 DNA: TGCAGCGTTGAACTCCGACTGCCGGGACAGGGGGCTCCTGGCTCTGGAAACACCATATATTTT. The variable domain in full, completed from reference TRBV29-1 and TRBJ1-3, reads SAVISQKPSRDICQRGTSLTIQCQVDSQVTMMFWYRQQPGQSLTLIATANQGSEATYESGFVIDKFPISRPNLTFSTLTVSNMSPEDSSIYLCSVELRLPGQGAPGSGNTIYFGEGSWLTVV.

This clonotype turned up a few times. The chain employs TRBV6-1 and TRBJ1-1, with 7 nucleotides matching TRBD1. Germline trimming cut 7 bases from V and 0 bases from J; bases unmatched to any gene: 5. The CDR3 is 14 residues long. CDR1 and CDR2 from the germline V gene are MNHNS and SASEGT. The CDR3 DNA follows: TGTGCCAGCAATCCGCAGGGGGTGAACACTGAAGCTTTCTTT. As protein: CASNPQGVNTEAFF.

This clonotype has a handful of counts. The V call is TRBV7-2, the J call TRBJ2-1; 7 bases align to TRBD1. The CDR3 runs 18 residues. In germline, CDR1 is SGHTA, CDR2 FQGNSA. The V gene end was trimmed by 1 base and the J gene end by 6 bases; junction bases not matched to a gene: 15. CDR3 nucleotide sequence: TGTGCCAGCAGCTTAGGAATAGGAAAGGGGGCCTACAGCAATGAGCAGTTCTTC. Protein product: CASSLGIGKGAYSNEQFF. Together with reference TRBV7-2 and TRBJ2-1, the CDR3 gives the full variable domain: GAGVSQSPSNKVTEKGKDVELRCDPISGHTALYWYRQSLGQGLEFLIYFQGNSAPDKSGLPSDRFSAERTGGSVSTLTIQRTQQEDSAVYLCASSLGIGKGAYSNEQFFGPGTRLTVL.

CDR3 loop: CASSLGTGQYGNEQFF. For the CDR3, the DNA is TGCGCCAGCAGCCTAGGGACCGGACAGTACGGTAATGAGCAGTTCTTC. The genes are TRBV5-1 and TRBJ2-1; perhaps TRBD1 as D (6 bases). Germline V gene sequence: CDR1 SGHRS, CDR2 YFSETQ. The CDR3 loop spans 16 amino acids. V dropped 4 bases and J dropped 7 bases, with 21 bases sitting between them.

This CDR3 reads CSARNLQREGGVQFF. The CDR3 coding sequence is TGCAGTGCTAGAAATTTGCAGCGGGAGGGCGGTGTGCAGTTCTTC. The chain joins TRBV20-1 to TRBJ2-1, with 10 positions matching TRBD2. This CDR3 is built from 15 residues. J was trimmed by 12 bases and V by 2 bases; bases with no gene match: 13. Germline V gene sequence: CDR1 DFQATT, CDR2 SNEGSKA (reference sequence).

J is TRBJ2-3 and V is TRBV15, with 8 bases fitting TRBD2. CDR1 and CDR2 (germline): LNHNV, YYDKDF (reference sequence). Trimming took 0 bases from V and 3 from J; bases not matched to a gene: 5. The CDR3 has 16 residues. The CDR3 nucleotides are TGTGCCACCAGCAGAGAGGCGGGGGGACCAACAGATACGCAGTATTTT. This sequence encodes CATSREAGGPTDTQYF.

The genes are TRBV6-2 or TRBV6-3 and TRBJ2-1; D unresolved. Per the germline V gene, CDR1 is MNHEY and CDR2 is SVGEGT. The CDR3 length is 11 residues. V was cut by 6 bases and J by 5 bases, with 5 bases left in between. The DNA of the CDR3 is TGTGCCAGCAGAGATAACAATGAGCAGTTCTTC. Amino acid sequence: CASRDNNEQFF.

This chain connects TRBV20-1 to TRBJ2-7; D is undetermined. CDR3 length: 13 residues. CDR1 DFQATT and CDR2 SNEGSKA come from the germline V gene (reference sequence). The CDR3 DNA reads TGCAGCGCTTTACCTCCGTCCCGCTACGAGCAGTACTTC. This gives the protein CSALPPSRYEQYF.

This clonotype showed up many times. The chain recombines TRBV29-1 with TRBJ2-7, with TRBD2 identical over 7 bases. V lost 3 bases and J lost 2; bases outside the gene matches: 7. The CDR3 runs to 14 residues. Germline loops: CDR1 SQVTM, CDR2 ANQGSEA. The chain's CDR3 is CSVEASGHPYEQYF. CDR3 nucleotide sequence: TGCAGCGTTGAGGCTAGCGGCCATCCCTACGAGCAGTACTTC.

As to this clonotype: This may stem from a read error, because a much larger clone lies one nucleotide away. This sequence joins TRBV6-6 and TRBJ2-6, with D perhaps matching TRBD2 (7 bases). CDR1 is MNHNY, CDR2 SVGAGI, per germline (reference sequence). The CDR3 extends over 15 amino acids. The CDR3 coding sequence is TGTGCCAGCAGTTACTCGCTGGGGGGGGCCAACGTCCGGACTTTC. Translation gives CASSYSLGGANVRTF.

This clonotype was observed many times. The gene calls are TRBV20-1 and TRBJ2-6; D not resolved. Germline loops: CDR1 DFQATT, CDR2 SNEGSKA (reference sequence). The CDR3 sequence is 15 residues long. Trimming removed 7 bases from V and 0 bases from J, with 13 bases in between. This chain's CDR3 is CSVRAASSGANVLTF. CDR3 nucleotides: TGCAGTGTGAGAGCAGCTAGCTCTGGGGCCAACGTCCTGACTTTC.

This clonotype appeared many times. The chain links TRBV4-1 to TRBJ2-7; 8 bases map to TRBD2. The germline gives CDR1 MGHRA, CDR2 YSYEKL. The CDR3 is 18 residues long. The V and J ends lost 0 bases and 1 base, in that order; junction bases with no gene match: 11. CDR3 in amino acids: CASSQDPTRGGTSYEQYF. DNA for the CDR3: TGCGCCAGCAGCCAAGATCCGACACGCGGGGGGACATCCTACGAGCAGTACTTC.

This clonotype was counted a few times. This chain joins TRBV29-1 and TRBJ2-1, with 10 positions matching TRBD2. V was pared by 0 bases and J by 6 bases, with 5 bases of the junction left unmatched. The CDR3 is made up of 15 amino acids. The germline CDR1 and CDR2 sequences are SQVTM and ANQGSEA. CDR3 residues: CSVEDRLAGVNEQFF. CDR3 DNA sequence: TGCAGCGTTGAAGATAGGCTAGCGGGAGTCAATGAGCAGTTCTTC.

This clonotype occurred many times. Here the CDR3 DNA reads TGCAGTGCTAGAGATGGCAGCACAGATACGCAGTATTTT. It is translated as CSARDGSTDTQYF. The V and J genes are TRBV20-1 and TRBJ2-3; D not certain. The CDR3 is 13 residues long. Germline loops: CDR1 DFQATT, CDR2 SNEGSKA (reference sequence). Trimming removed 0 bases from V and 0 bases from J, with 4 bases in between.

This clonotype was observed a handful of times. The CDR3 loop is CASSFRGSGGEQYF. For the CDR3, the DNA is TGTGCCAGCAGCTTCCGCGGCTCCGGGGGCGAGCAGTACTTC. The chain has TRBV7-9 and TRBJ2-7; tentative D call: TRBD2 (6 bases). The CDR3 runs 14 residues. V gave up 3 bases and J gave up 6 bases, with 15 bases separating them. CDR1 and CDR2 from the germline V gene are SEHNR and FQNEAQ (reference sequence).

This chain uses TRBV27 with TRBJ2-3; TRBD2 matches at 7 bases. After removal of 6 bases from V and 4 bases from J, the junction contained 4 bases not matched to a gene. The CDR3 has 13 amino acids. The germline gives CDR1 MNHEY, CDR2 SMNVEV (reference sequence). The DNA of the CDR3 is TGTGCCAGCAGGGCTAGCGGCTCAGATACGCAGTATTTT. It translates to CASRASGSDTQYF.

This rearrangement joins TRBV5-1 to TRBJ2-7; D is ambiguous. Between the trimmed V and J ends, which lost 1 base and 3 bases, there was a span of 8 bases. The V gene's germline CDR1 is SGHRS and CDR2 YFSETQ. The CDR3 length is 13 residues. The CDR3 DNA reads TGCGCCAGCAGCTTGATAGGGAACTACGAGCAGTACTTC. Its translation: CASSLIGNYEQYF.

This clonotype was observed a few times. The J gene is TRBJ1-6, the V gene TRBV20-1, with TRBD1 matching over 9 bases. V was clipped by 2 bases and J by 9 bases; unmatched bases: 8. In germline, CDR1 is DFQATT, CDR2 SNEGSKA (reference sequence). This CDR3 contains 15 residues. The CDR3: CSARLGGTGTSPLHF. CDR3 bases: TGCAGTGCTAGATTGGGTGGGACAGGGACTTCACCCCTCCACTTT.

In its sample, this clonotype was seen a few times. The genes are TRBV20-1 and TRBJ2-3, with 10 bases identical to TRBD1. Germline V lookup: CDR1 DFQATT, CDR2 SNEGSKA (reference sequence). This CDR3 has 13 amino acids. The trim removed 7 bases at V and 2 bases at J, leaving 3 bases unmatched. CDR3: CSGGQGDTDTQYF. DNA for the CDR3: TGCAGTGGTGGACAGGGGGACACAGATACGCAGTATTTT.

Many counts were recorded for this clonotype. The CDR3 sequence is CASSWMRNTEAFF. The CDR3 DNA reads as TGTGCCAGCAGTTGGATGAGAAACACTGAAGCTTTCTTT. The chain has TRBV2 and TRBJ1-1; D uncertain. Germline CDR1 is SNHLY and CDR2 is FYNNEI. With 5 bases removed from V and 2 bases from J, the gap between germline ends came to 9 bases. The CDR3 runs 13 residues.

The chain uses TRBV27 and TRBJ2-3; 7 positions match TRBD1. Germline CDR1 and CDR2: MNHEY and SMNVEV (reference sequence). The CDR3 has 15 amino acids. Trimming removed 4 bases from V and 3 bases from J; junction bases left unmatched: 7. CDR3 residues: CASSSRQGKTDTQYF. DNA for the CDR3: TGTGCCAGCAGTTCCCGACAGGGTAAGACAGATACGCAGTATTTT.

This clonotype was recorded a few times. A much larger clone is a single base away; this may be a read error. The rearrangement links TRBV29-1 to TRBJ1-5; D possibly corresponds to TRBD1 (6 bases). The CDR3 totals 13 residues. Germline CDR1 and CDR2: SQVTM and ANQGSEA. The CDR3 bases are TGCAGCGTTGCCTACGGACAGTCTCAGCCCCGGCATTTT. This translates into CSVAYGQSQPRHF.

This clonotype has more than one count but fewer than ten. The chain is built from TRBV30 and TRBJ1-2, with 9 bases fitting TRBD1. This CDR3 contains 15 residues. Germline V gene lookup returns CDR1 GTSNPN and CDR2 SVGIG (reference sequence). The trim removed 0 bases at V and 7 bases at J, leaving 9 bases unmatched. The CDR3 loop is CAWSVLTGGVGGYTF. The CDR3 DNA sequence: TGTGCCTGGAGTGTACTCACAGGGGGCGTCGGTGGCTACACCTTC.

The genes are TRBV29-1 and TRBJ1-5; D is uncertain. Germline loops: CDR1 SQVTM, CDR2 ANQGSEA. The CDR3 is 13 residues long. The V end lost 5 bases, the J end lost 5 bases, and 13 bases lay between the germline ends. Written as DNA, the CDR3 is TGCAGCGTTCGGCAACGGTGGGATCAGCCCCAGCATTTT. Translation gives CSVRQRWDQPQHF.